Listed below are T cell receptor beta chains from one sample, sequenced in a study of beta chain features in type 1 diabetes. TCRdb keeps only in-frame clones here, not all; method: immunoSEQ multiplex PCR. In the table there are 500,000 to 800,000 clones, about an eighth of which are singletons. Input material: naive CD4+ T cells from blood. The origin of the receptors is a man in his thirties or forties with type 1 diabetes. The conserved cysteine and the conserved F or W are not part of the CDR3 here. A D gene is named only where the DNA matches it firmly.

D: -
V: TRBV9
length: 16
CDR3: ASSGRGVTGTVYNEQF

D: -
V: TRBV10-3
length: 9
CDR3: AIRGTHTQY

D: -
V: TRBV6-5
length: 14
CDR3: ASSYRGGSSYNEQF

D: -
V: TRBV10-3
length: 12
CDR3: AIGDGSTNEKLF

D: TRBD1
V: TRBV7-9
length: 13
CDR3: ASTPGTVNTGELF

D: -
V: TRBV28
length: 11
CDR3: ASRSGLRYEQY

D: TRBD1
V: TRBV25-1
length: 12
CDR3: ASTGTGRRYEQY

D: -
V: TRBV7-3
length: 10
CDR3: ASSRQGDTQY

D: TRBD1
V: TRBV7-9
length: 13
CDR3: ASSPGQGLAGELF

D: -
V: TRBV29-1
length: 13
CDR3: SVDSIAGSTDTQY

D: TRBD1
V: TRBV7-8
length: 13
CDR3: ASSLRQGEGSPLH

D: TRBD1
V: TRBV25-1
length: 12
CDR3: ASSDRQGSYGYT

D: -
V: TRBV6-1
length: 15
CDR3: AISESPGRSSNQPQH

D: TRBD1
V: TRBV6-5
length: 12
CDR3: ASSHRGSNQPQH

D: -
V: TRBV7-9
length: 14
CDR3: ASSLPLGTITDTQY

D: -
V: TRBV11-2
length: 13
CDR3: ASSLGPRLPIEQY

D: -
V: TRBV18
length: 13
CDR3: ASSPPAGWNTEAF

D: -
V: TRBV7-2
length: 11
CDR3: ASSARDFHEQY

D: -
V: TRBV7-6
length: 12
CDR3: ASRRGQPADEQY

D: -
V: TRBV9
length: 13
CDR3: ASSGRMVAGNTIY

D: -
V: TRBV6-5
length: 11
CDR3: ASRKGSSYEQY

D: TRBD2
V: TRBV5-4
length: 13
CDR3: ASSFSSGGSDTQY

D: -
V: TRBV29-1
length: 9
CDR3: SALDTGELF

D: -
V: TRBV19
length: 12
CDR3: ASSIGQPPDTQY

D: -
V: TRBV2
length: 12
CDR3: ASRQTVSSYEQY

D: -
V: TRBV18
length: 14
CDR3: ASSPLAGGESYGYT

D: TRBD1
V: TRBV4-3
length: 13
CDR3: ASSQDDRALNIQY

D: TRBD1
V: TRBV4-2
length: 16
CDR3: ASSSRDRGVRSTDTQY

D: -
V: TRBV29-1
length: 11
CDR3: SVARAFRETQY

D: TRBD2
V: TRBV7-2
length: 13
CDR3: ASSSSGQIIWHQY

D: TRBD2
V: TRBV7-2
length: 12
CDR3: ASSLQRDTDTQY

D: TRBD2
V: TRBV4-3
length: 13
CDR3: ASKREGRIIYEQY

D: TRBD1
V: TRBV28
length: 15
CDR3: ASHTTRDRAVIWEQY

D: -
V: TRBV9
length: 13
CDR3: ASSVLGEVGQPQH

D: -
V: TRBV29-1
length: 11
CDR3: SAKGVGGETQY

D: TRBD1
V: TRBV27
length: 15
CDR3: ASSPGQGASGANVLT

D: -
V: TRBV7-2
length: 13
CDR3: ASSFAGAGEETQY

D: TRBD1
V: TRBV29-1
length: 12
CDR3: SVIGTGETYEQY

D: -
V: TRBV23-1
length: 14
CDR3: ASRLDRPATFYGYT

D: -
V: TRBV7-9
length: 13
CDR3: ASSLGVAAAYEQY

D: TRBD1
V: TRBV19
length: 12
CDR3: ASSTWGQGSEQF

D: TRBD1
V: TRBV25-1
length: 14
CDR3: ASSLTSGTGGGELF

D: -
V: TRBV9
length: 11
CDR3: ASSVGYTDTQY

D: TRBD1
V: TRBV7-9
length: 13
CDR3: ASSGDRGAGDTQY

D: TRBD2
V: TRBV9
length: 14
CDR3: ASSVNPGGGTDTQY